The 18 T cell receptor beta chains in this list originate from one sample, sequenced in a study of blood T cell repertoires in COVID-19. Sequencing used immunoSEQ multiplex PCR; TCRdb keeps in-frame clones, though not all of them. This sample has 200,000 to 250,000 clones, with about 85% found just once. Sequenced material: peripheral blood. These receptors were collected from a man aged 25 to 40 who had recovered from COVID-19.

V is TRBV7-2 and J is TRBJ2-7, with D unresolved. V shed 3 bases and J shed 7 bases, with 13 bases lying between them. The CDR3 spans 13 residues. Per the germline V gene, CDR1 is SGHTA and CDR2 is FQGNSA. DNA for the CDR3: TGTGCCAGCAGCTTCTCGCGGCCTAGAGAGCAGTACTTC. Amino acid sequence: CASSFSRPREQYF. The variable domain in full, completed from reference TRBV7-2 and TRBJ2-7, reads GAGVSQSPSNKVTEKGKDVELRCDPISGHTALYWYRQSLGQGLEFLIYFQGNSAPDKSGLPSDRFSAERTGGSVSTLTIQRTQQEDSAVYLCASSFSRPREQYFGPGTRLTVT.

The chain uses TRBV6-1 and TRBJ1-5; D perhaps matches TRBD1 (5 bases). This CDR3 is built from 15 residues. The V end was cut by 1 base, the J end by 3 bases, with 10 bases between. CDR1 is MNHNS and CDR2 is SASEGT in the germline V gene. CDR3 in DNA: TGTGCCAGCAGTGAAGGCCGACAGCCCAATCAGCCCCAGCATTTT. Translating it yields CASSEGRQPNQPQHF.

The chain uses TRBV18 and TRBJ1-2, with TRBD1 matching over 7 bases. Germline V lookup: CDR1 KGHSH, CDR2 LQKENI. Trimming cost V 0 bases and J 1 base; bases outside gene matches: 11. The CDR3 length is 18 residues. CDR3 DNA sequence: TGTGCCAGCTCACCACCGAATTACCAACAGGGGTATAACTATGGCTACACCTTC. Its protein is CASSPPNYQQGYNYGYTF.

The chain joins TRBV10-3 to TRBJ1-5; a possible D gene is TRBD1 (6 bases). The CDR3 extends over 14 amino acids. V lost 2 bases, J lost 7 bases, and 12 bases lay in between. CDR1 and CDR2 from the germline V gene are ENHRY and SYGVKD. Written as DNA, the CDR3 is TGTGCCATCAGTGAGGGGGGGGCAGAACAGCCCCAGCATTTT. Amino acid sequence: CAISEGGAEQPQHF.

The genes are TRBV29-1 and TRBJ2-3, with 9 positions matching TRBD1. V gave up 7 bases and J gave up 8 bases; unmatched junction bases: 10. Germline V gene lookup returns CDR1 SQVTM and CDR2 ANQGSEA. The CDR3 runs 13 residues. The CDR3 here is CSGGGQGTGTQYF. CDR3 DNA: TGCAGCGGGGGCGGACAGGGGACGGGTACGCAGTATTTT.

The chain recombines TRBV5-6 with TRBJ2-2; 12 nucleotides align to TRBD2. The CDR3 loop spans 17 amino acids. Germline lookup yields CDR1 SGHDT and CDR2 YYEEEE. V was pared by 4 bases and J by 2 bases, with 6 bases of the junction left unmatched. The CDR3 DNA reads TGTGCCAGCAGCCTCAGGGGACTAGCGGGCAACACCGGGGAGCTGTTTTTT. It encodes CASSLRGLAGNTGELFF.

The CDR3 region has the DNA TGTGCCAGCAGCGGTGAAGCGAGTTCACCCCTCCACTTT. Amino acids: CASSGEASSPLHF. The chain combines TRBV9 with TRBJ1-6; D ambiguous. The germline V gene has CDR1 SGDLS and CDR2 YYNGEE. The CDR3 contains 13 residues. Trimming removed 3 bases at V and 9 bases at J, with 10 bases between.

The chain combines TRBV6-6 with TRBJ2-3, with D tentatively TRBD1 (6 bases). The CDR3 is 14 residues long. V lost 7 bases and J 0 bases, leaving 11 bases between the germline ends. Per the germline V gene, CDR1 is MNHNY and CDR2 is SVGAGI (reference sequence). The CDR3: CASIKGGSTDTQYF. The CDR3 DNA reads as TGTGCCAGCATCAAAGGGGGTAGCACAGATACGCAGTATTTT.

The chain employs TRBV19 and TRBJ1-1; D possibly corresponds to TRBD1 (6 bases). Trimming removed 3 bases at V and 5 bases at J, with 13 bases between. Per the germline V gene, CDR1 is LNHDA and CDR2 is SQIVND (reference sequence). The CDR3 extends over 14 amino acids. The CDR3 spells CASSMGGGRTEAFF. CDR3 nucleotides: TGTGCCAGTAGTATGGGCGGGGGGCGGACTGAAGCTTTCTTT.

The rearrangement uses TRBV2 and TRBJ1-3; the match to TRBD1 covers 11 bases. V shed 6 bases, J shed 4 bases, and the junction held 5 bases outside the gene matches. The CDR3 has 15 amino acids. Germline assignment: CDR1 SNHLY and CDR2 FYNNEI. CDR3 sequence (DNA): TGTGCCAGCAGCCCCGGACAGGGGGCAGGAAACACCATATATTTT. Translating gives CASSPGQGAGNTIYF. Combining the CDR3 with reference TRBV2 and TRBJ1-3 gives the whole variable domain EPEVTQTPSHQVTQMGQEVILRCVPISNHLYFYWYRQILGQKVEFLVSFYNNEISEKSEIFDDQFSVERPDGSNFTLKIRSTKLEDSAMYFCASSPGQGAGNTIYFGEGSWLTVV.

The CDR3 spells CATRTGSTSTDTQYF. DNA of the CDR3: TGTGCCACCAGAACAGGGTCAACTAGCACAGATACGCAGTATTTT. The chain joins TRBV24-1 to TRBJ2-3, with D maybe TRBD1 (6 bases). This CDR3 is 15 amino acids long. CDR1 and CDR2 (germline): KGHDR, SFDVKD. Deletions cut 7 bases from V and 0 bases from J, with 13 bases between.

The chain carries TRBV3-1 (or the pseudogene TRBV3-2) and TRBJ2-3; 8 nucleotides match TRBD2. CDR3 length: 17 amino acids. Unmatched junction bases numbered 12, after V lost 2 bases and J lost 5 bases. Germline V gives CDR1 LGHDT, CDR2 YNNKEL (reference sequence). Here the CDR3 reads CASSQPPGGGRRDTQYF. For the CDR3, the DNA is TGTGCCAGCAGCCAACCACCCGGGGGGGGGCGGCGAGATACGCAGTATTTT.

This clone was seen more than once but under ten times. The rearrangement joins TRBV4-1 to TRBJ1-6; 8 nucleotides match TRBD1. The V and J ends lost 4 bases and 6 bases, in that order; junction bases with no gene match: 2. CDR1 MGHRA and CDR2 YSYEKL come from the germline V gene. The CDR3 totals 14 residues. CDR3 region: CASSLQGVNSPLHF. Here the CDR3 DNA reads TGCGCCAGCAGCCTACAGGGGGTTAATTCACCCCTCCACTTT.

CDR3 in DNA: TGTGCCAGCAGTTTACCCCCGGGGTTCTACGGGGAGCTGTTTTTT. As protein: CASSLPPGFYGELFF. V gene TRBV28 combines with J gene TRBJ2-2; D is possibly TRBD2 (5 bases). CDR1 is MDHEN, CDR2 SYDVKM, per germline. Trimming left V 2 bases short and J 7 bases short, with 14 bases between. The CDR3 has 15 residues.

This clone was recorded once. The chain links TRBV5-1 to TRBJ2-7; no clear D gene. Trimming removed 0 bases at V and 2 bases at J, with 9 bases between. Germline CDR1 and CDR2: SGHRS and YFSETQ. The CDR3 loop spans 14 amino acids. CDR3 loop: CASSLGLDPYEQYF. In nucleotides, the CDR3 is TGCGCCAGCAGCTTGGGGCTAGACCCCTACGAGCAGTACTTC.

In DNA form, the CDR3 reads TGCAGTGCTATAAGACAATATACGCAGTATTTT. Translated: CSAIRQYTQYF. The chain recombines TRBV20-1 with TRBJ2-3, with no clear D. The germline V gene encodes CDR1 DFQATT and CDR2 SNEGSKA (reference sequence). V was clipped by 4 bases and J by 7 bases, with 9 bases between them. The CDR3 runs 11 residues.

This clone showed up just a few times. The V and J genes are TRBV7-9 and TRBJ1-2, with 11 bases aligning to TRBD1. This CDR3 has 13 residues. Germline lookup yields CDR1 SEHNR and CDR2 FQNEAQ (reference sequence). V was clipped by 5 bases and J by 8 bases; unmatched bases: 4. The CDR3 coding sequence is TGTGCCAGCAGCGGACAGGGGGCGAACGGCTACACCTTC. Its protein product is CASSGQGANGYTF.

The DNA for the CDR3 is TGTGCCAGCAGAGCCACAGGGGGCGCCTACCAGCCCCAGCATTTT. Protein product: CASRATGGAYQPQHF. The chain has TRBV7-2 and TRBJ1-5; 9 nucleotides align to TRBD1. V was pared by 6 bases and J by 7 bases, with 10 bases of the junction left unmatched. CDR1 is SGHTA, CDR2 FQGNSA, per germline. This CDR3 region has 15 residues.